This T cell receptor beta chain originates from a study of CD8 T cells in ankylosing spondylitis. Study-level results: Peripheral blood samples showed relatively rare disease-linked clones, and these clones were CD8+. Some of these motif variants have turned up before, in reports on reactive arthritis synovial fluid and blood. Clones tied to disease were said to be significantly enriched in matched ankylosing spondylitis synovial fluid.

Concerning this clonotype: The antigen is unknown.

Trimming shortened V by 4 bases and J by 1 base, and 10 bases separated the two germline ends. CDR3 length: 13 amino acids. Germline V lookup: CDR1 SQVTM, CDR2 ANQGSEA. Each TCR beta library was made by quantitative 5'-RACE that incorporated molecular barcodes. MiXCR, run by TCRdb on the 5' RACE reads, gives a single entry per CDR3 protein. The table lists about 200,000 distinct CDR3 sequences, around a quarter of them singletons. Sequencing used blood, either unsorted or a sorted T cell fraction (not recorded which). The chain links TRBV29-1 to TRBJ1-1; D is unresolved. The clonotype originates from a male donor with ankylosing spondylitis or in good health (not recorded which). CDR3 DNA: TGCAGCGTTGCCCCTGGACCGAACACTGAAGCTTTCTTT. It codes for CSVAPGPNTEAFF.